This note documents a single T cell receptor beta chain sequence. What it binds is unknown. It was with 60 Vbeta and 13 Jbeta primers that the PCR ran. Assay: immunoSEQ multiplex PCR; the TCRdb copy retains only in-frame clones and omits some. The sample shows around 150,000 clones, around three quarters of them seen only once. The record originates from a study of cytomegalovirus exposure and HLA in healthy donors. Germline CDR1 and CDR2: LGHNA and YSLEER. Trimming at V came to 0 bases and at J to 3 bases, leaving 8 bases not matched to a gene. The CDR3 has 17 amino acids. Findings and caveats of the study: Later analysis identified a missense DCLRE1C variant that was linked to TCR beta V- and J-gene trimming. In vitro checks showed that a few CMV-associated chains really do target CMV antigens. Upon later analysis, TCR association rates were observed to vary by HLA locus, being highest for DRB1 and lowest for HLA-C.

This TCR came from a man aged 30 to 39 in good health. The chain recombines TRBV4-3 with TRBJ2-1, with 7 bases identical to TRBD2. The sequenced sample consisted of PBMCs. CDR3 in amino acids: CASSQDRTSGIYNEQFF. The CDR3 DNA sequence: TGCGCCAGCAGCCAAGACCGTACCAGCGGGATCTACAATGAGCAGTTCTTC.